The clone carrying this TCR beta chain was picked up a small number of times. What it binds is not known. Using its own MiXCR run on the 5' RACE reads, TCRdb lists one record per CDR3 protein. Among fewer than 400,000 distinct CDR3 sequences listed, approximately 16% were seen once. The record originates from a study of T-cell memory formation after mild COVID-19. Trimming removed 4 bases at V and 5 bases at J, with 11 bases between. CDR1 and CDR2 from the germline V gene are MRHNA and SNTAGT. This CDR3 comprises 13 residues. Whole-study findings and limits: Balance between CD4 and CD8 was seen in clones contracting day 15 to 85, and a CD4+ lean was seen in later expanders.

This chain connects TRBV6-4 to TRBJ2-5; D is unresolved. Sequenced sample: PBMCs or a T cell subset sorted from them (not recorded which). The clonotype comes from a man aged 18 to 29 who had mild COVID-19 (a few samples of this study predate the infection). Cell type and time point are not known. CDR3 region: CASSVLMGETQYF. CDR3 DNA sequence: TGTGCCAGCAGTGTTTTGATGGGGGAGACCCAGTACTTC.